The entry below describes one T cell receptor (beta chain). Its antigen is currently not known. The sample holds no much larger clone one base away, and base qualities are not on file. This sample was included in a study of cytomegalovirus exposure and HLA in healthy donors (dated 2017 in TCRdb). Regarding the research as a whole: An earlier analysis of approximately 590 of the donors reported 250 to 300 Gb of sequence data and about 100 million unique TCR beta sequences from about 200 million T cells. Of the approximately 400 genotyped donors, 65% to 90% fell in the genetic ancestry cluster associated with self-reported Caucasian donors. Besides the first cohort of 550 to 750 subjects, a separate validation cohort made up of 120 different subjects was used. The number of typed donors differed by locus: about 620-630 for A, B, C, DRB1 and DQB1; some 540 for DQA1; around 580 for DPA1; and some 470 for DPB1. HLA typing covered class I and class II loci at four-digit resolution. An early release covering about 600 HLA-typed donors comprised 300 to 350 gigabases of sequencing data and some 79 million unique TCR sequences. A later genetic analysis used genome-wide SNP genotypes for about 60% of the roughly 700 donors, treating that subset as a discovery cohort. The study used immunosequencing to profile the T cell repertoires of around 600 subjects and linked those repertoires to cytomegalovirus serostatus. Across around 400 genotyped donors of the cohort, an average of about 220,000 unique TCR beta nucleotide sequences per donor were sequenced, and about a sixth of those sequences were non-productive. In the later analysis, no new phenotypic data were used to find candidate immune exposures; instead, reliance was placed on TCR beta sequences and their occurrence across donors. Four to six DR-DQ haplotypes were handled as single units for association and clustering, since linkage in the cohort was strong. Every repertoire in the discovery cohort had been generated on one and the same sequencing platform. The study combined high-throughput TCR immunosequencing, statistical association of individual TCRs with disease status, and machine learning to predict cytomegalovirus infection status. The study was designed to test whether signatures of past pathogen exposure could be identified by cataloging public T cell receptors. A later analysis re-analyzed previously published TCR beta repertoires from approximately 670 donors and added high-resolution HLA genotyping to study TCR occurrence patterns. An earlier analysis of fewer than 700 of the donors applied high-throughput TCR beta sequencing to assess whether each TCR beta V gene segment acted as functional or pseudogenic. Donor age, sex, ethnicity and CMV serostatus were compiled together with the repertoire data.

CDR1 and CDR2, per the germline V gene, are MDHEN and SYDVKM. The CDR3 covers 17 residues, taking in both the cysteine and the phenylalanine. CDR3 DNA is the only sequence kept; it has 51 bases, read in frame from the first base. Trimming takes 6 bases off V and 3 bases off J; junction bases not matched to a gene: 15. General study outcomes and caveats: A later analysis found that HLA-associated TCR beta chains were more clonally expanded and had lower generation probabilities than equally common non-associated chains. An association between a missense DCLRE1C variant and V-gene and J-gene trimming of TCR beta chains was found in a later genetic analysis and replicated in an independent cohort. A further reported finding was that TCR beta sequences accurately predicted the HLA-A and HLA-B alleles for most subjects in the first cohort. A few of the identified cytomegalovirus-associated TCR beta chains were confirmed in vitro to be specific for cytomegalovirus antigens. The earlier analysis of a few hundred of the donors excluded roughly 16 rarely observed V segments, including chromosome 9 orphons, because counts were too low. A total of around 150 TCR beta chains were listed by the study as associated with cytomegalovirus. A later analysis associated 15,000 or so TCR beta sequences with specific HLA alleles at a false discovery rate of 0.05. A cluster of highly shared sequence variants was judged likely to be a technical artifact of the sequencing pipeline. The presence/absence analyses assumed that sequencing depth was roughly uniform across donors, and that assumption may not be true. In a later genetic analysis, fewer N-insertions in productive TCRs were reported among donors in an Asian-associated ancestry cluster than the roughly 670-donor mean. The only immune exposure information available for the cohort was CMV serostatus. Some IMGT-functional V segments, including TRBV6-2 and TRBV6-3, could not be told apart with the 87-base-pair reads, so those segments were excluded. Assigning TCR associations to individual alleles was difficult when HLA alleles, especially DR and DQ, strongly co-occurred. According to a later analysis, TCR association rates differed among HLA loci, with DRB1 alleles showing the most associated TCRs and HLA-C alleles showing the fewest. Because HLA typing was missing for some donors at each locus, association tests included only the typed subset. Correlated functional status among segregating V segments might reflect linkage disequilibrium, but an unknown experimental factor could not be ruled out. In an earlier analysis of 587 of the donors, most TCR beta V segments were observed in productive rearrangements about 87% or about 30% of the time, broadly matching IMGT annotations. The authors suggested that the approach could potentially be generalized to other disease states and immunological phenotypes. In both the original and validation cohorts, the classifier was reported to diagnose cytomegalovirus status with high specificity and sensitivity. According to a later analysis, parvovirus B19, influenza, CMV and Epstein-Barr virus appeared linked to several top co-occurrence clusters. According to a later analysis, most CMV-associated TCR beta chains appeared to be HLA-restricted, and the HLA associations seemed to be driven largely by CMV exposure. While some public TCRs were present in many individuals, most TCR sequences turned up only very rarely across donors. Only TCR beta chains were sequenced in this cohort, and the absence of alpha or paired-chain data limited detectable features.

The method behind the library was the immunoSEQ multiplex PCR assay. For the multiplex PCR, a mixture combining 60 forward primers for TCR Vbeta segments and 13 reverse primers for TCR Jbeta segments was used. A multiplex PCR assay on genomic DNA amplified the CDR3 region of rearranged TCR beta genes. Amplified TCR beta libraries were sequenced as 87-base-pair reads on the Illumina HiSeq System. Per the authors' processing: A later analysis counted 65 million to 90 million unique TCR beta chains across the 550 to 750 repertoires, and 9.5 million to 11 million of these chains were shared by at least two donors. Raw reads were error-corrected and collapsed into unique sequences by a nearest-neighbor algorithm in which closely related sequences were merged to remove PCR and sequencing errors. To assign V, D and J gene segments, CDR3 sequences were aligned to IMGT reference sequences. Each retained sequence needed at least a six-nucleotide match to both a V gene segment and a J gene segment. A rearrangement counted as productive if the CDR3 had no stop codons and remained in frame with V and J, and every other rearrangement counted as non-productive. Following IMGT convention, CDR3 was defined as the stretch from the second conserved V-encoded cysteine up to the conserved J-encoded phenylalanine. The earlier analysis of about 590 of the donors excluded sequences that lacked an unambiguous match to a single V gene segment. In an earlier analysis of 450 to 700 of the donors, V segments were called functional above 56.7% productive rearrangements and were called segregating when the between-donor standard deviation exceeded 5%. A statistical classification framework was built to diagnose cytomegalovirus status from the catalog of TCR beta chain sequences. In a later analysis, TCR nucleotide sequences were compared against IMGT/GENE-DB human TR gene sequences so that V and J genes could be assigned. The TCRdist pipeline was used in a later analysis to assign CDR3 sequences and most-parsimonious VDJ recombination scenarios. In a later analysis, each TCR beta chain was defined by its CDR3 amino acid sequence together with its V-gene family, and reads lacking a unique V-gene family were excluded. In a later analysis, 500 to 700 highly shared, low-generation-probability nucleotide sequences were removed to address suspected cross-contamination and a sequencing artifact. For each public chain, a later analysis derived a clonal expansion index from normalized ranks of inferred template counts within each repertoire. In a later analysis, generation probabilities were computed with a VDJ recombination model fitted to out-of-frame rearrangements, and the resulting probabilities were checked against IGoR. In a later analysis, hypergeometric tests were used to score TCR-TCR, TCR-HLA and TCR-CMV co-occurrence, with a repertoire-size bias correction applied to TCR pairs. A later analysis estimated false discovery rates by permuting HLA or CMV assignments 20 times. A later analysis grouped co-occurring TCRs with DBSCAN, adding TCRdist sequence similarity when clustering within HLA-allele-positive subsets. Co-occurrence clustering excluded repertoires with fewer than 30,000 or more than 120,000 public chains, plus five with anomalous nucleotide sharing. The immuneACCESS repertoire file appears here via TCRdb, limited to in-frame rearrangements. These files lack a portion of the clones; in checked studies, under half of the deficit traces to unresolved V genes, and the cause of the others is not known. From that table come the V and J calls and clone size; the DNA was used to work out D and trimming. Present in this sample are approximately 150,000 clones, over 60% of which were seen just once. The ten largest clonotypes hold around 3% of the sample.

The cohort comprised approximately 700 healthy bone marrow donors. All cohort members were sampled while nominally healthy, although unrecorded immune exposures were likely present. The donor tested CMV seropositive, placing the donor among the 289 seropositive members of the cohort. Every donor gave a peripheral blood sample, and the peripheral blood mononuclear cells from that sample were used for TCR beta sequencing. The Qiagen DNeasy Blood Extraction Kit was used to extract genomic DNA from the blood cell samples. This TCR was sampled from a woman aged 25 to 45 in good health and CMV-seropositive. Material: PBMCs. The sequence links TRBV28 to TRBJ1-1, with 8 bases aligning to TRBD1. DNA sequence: TGTGCCAGCAGACCCACAGGGGGTGGTTCGGTCTACACTGAAGCTTTCTTT. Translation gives CASRPTGGGSVYTEAFF.